This T cell receptor beta chain came from a study of T cell responses to AZD1222 COVID-19 vaccine. Study-level results: Females made up more of the donors, who were largely white British, and clonal diversity may have come out too low.

Regarding this clone: Antigen specificity is unknown.

Method: immunoSEQ multiplex PCR; TCRdb's copy keeps in-frame clones and lacks some. The sample consists of more than 70,000 clones, roughly 85% of them appearing once. Trimming cost V 5 bases and J 5 bases; bases outside gene matches: 6. CDR1 is SGHTA, CDR2 FQGTGA, per germline. This CDR3 has 15 residues. This chain links TRBV7-3 with TRBJ1-6; 7 positions agree with TRBD1. This TCR was sampled from an adult in good health. The starting material was peripheral blood, obtained on day 0 of AZD1222 vaccination. CDR3 DNA sequence: TGTGCCAGCAGCCCCCGTGGGACAGATAATTCACCCCTCCACTTT. Its translation: CASSPRGTDNSPLHF.